The clone carrying this TCR beta chain was picked up one time. Participant ages covered 18 to 89 years across 24 US areas. The V gene's germline CDR1 is ENHRY and CDR2 SYGVKD. The V segment lost 6 bases and the J segment 4 bases; nucleotides outside the gene matches: 7. The CDR3 sequence is 14 residues long. This sample was included in a study of blood T cell repertoires in COVID-19. Source study methods: Estimation of nucleated cell counts relied on the amplification of reference gene primers. Only in-frame clones appear in the TCRdb table, and some are missing; sequencing was by immunoSEQ multiplex PCR. Clone size and V and J calls were adopted from that table, with D and trimming inferred from the DNA. The table shows a few hundred thousand clones, with less than 90% occurring only once.

The receptor's source is a woman in her 50s in a cohort exposed to, infected with or recovered from COVID-19 (not recorded which). The sample consisted of PBMCs or T cells enriched from blood (not recorded which). The gene calls are TRBV10-3 and TRBJ2-3, with 7 bases identical to TRBD1. This CDR3 reads CAISRPGGPDTQYF. The DNA of the CDR3 is TGTGCCATCAGCCGACCAGGGGGACCAGATACGCAGTATTTT.